The clone carrying this T cell receptor (beta chain) showed up just once. Its specificity is not known. The sample is drawn from a study of cytomegalovirus exposure and HLA in healthy donors. Study-wide results and caveats: Several of the most significant clusters were apparently associated with common viral pathogens in a later analysis. After further analysis at a later stage, 16,951 TCR beta sequences were associated with HLA alleles at 0.05 false discovery rate. Data from an earlier analysis indicated that most TCR beta V segments were productive either about 90% or about 30% of the time.

Researchers ran the PCR with 60 Vbeta and 13 Jbeta primers. The protocol was immunoSEQ multiplex PCR, while the TCRdb copy is restricted to in-frame clones and leaves out a portion. This sample has 130,000 to 150,000 clones, with 70% to 80% found just once. Trimming cost V 1 base and J 9 bases; bases outside gene matches: 2. The germline CDR1 and CDR2 sequences are MGHRA and YSYEKL. The length of the CDR3 is 14 residues. The receptor was isolated from a woman in her forties or fifties in good health and CMV-seronegative. Sample: PBMCs. This rearrangement joins TRBV4-1 to TRBJ1-6; TRBD1 aligns across 8 bases. CDR3 residues: CASSQGTGTSPLHF. Here the CDR3 DNA reads TGCGCCAGCAGCCAAGGGACAGGGACTTCACCCCTCCACTTT.